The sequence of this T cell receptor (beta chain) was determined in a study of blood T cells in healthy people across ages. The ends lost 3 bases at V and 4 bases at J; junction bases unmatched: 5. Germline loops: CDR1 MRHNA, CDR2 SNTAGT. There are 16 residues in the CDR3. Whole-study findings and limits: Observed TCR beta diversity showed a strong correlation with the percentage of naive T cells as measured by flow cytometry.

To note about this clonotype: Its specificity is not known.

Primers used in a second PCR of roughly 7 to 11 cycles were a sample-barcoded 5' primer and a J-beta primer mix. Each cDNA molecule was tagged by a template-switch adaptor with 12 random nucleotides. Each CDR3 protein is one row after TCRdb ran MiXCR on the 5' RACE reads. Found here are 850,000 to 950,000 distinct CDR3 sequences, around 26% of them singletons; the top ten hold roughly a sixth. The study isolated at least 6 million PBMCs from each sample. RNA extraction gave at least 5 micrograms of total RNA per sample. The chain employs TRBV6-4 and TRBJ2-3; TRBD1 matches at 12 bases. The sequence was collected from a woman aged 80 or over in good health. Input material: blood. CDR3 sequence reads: CASSEGQGAAADTQYF. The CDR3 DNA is TGTGCCAGCAGTGAGGGACAGGGGGCCGCTGCAGATACGCAGTATTTT.